The 19 T cell receptor beta chains in this list originate from one sample, sequenced in a study of resident and recirculating memory T cells in vitiligo. Generated by immunoSEQ multiplex PCR, the TCRdb table keeps only in-frame clones and is missing some. The sample consists of more than 70,000 clones, 92% of them appearing once. Sequencing used blood. The receptor source for this set is a male donor with vitiligo.

This rearrangement joins TRBV19 to TRBJ2-7; 8 positions match TRBD1. J was trimmed by 4 bases and V by 5 bases; bases with no gene match: 7. The CDR3 runs to 14 residues. Germline-derived CDR1 and CDR2 are LNHDA and SQIVND (reference sequence). CDR3 coding DNA: TGTGCCAGTAGTCTCCGGACAGGGAGGTACGAGCAGTACTTC. This codes for CASSLRTGRYEQYF.

V usage is TRBV30 and J usage is TRBJ1-6, with D perhaps matching TRBD1 (5 bases). In germline, CDR1 is GTSNPN, CDR2 SVGIG (reference sequence). The V end was cut by 3 bases, the J end by 10 bases, with 16 bases between. This CDR3 has 14 amino acids. CDR3 amino acids: CAWSLGHGGSPLHF. Here the CDR3 DNA reads TGTGCCTGGAGCTTGGGGCACGGGGGGTCACCCCTCCACTTT.

This chain joins TRBV5-1 and TRBJ1-1; 8 bases agree with TRBD1. The CDR3 length is 14 residues. From germline, CDR1 is SGHRS and CDR2 YFSETQ. The ends lost 1 base at V and 5 bases at J; junction bases unmatched: 4. The CDR3 is CASSLQGAMTEAFF. As DNA, the CDR3 is TGCGCCAGCAGCTTGCAGGGGGCGATGACTGAAGCTTTCTTT.

V and J are TRBV19 and TRBJ2-1; D not resolved. The CDR3 is 14 amino acids. CDR1 and CDR2 (germline): LNHDA, SQIVND (reference sequence). V lost 3 bases and J 0 bases, leaving 6 bases between the germline ends. CDR3 region: CASSISSSYNEQFF. The CDR3 nucleotides read TGTGCCAGTAGTATTTCTAGCTCCTACAATGAGCAGTTCTTC. Drawing the rest from reference TRBV19 and TRBJ2-1, the complete variable domain is DGGITQSPKYLFRKEGQNVTLSCEQNLNHDAMYWYRQDPGQGLRLIYYSQIVNDFQKGDIAEGYSVSREKKESFPLTVTSAQKNPTAFYLCASSISSSYNEQFFGPGTRLTVL.

In DNA form, the CDR3 reads TGCAGCGTTGACTGGGGGCGCGTTCCCACTGATGGCTACACCTTC. Its protein is CSVDWGRVPTDGYTF. This chain links TRBV29-1 with TRBJ1-2, with a tentative D call TRBD1 (6 bases). Germline V gene sequence: CDR1 SQVTM, CDR2 ANQGSEA. Trimming took off 3 bases at V and 6 bases at J, with 20 bases between the two ends. The CDR3 has 15 residues. Drawing the rest from reference TRBV29-1 and TRBJ1-2, the complete variable domain is SAVISQKPSRDICQRGTSLTIQCQVDSQVTMMFWYRQQPGQSLTLIATANQGSEATYESGFVIDKFPISRPNLTFSTLTVSNMSPEDSSIYLCSVDWGRVPTDGYTFGSGTRLTVV.

The J gene is TRBJ2-7, the V gene TRBV5-1; TRBD2 matches at 10 bases. The germline V gene encodes CDR1 SGHRS and CDR2 YFSETQ. J gave up 7 bases and V 6 bases, and 13 bases lay outside the gene matches. This CDR3 has 15 amino acids. In nucleotides, the CDR3 is TGCGCCAGCACCATGTCTCCTAGCGGGAGTGGAGAGCAGTACTTC. Amino acids: CASTMSPSGSGEQYF.

The V and J genes are TRBV11-3 and TRBJ2-3; 10 bases are shared with TRBD1. Germline-derived CDR1 and CDR2 are SGHNT and YENEEA. V shed 10 bases, J shed 0 bases, and the junction held 7 bases outside the gene matches. The CDR3 totals 15 residues. CDR3 bases: TGTGCCACGGGGACAGGGGCATATAGCACAGATACGCAGTATTTT. Translating it yields CATGTGAYSTDTQYF.

J is TRBJ1-2 and V is TRBV30; the D gene is possibly TRBD1 (6 bases). This CDR3 comprises 14 residues. The germline V gene encodes CDR1 GTSNPN and CDR2 SVGIG (reference sequence). V dropped 4 bases and J dropped 7 bases, with 19 bases sitting between them. Here the CDR3 DNA reads TGTGCCTGGACCCGAGGGAACAGGGAAAGTGGCTACACCTTC. This sequence encodes CAWTRGNRESGYTF.

V usage is TRBV14 and J usage is TRBJ2-7; TRBD1 agrees at 10 bases. CDR1 is SGHDN and CDR2 is FVKESK in the germline V gene. J lost 5 bases, V lost 4 bases, and 5 bases had no gene match. The CDR3 runs 14 residues. The CDR3 region has the DNA TGTGCCAGCAGCCCCCGGGACAGGGGCAACGAGCAGTACTTC. This gives the protein CASSPRDRGNEQYF.

The chain uses TRBV7-9 and TRBJ1-2, with a possible D match to TRBD1 (5 bases). V gave up 1 base and J gave up 8 bases, with 8 bases separating them. Germline loops: CDR1 SEHNR, CDR2 FQNEAQ (reference sequence). CDR3 length: 12 amino acids. The CDR3 loop is CASSLDGGGYTF. In nucleotides, the CDR3 is TGTGCCAGCAGCTTAGACGGGGGAGGCTACACCTTC.

The V and J genes are TRBV7-3 and TRBJ2-6; D remains ambiguous. Germline loops: CDR1 SGHTA, CDR2 FQGTGA. The V end was cut by 1 base, the J end by 2 bases, with 12 bases between. This CDR3 comprises 17 residues. The CDR3 sequence is CASSLRVNPTGANVLTF. CDR3 nucleotide sequence: TGTGCCAGCAGCTTAAGAGTAAACCCCACTGGGGCCAACGTCCTGACTTTC.

The genes are TRBV5-6 and TRBJ2-5, with 11 bases that match TRBD2. The J call may be incorrect, as the DNA end agrees better with TRBJ2-7. The CDR3 sequence is 15 residues long. Looked up from germline, CDR1 is SGHDT and CDR2 is YYEEEE. CDR3 loop: CASSPTSGVLYEQYF. Written as DNA, the CDR3 is TGTGCCAGCTCCCCGACTAGCGGGGTACTCTACGAGCAGTACTTC.

The V call is TRBV5-1, the J call TRBJ1-5; D possibly corresponds to TRBD1 (6 bases). Trimming stripped 7 bases from V and 4 bases from J, with 15 bases between. Germline V gives CDR1 SGHRS, CDR2 YFSETQ. CDR3 length: 14 residues. CDR3 sequence (DNA): TGCGCCAGCGCCGAATCGACAGGTAATCAGCCCCAGCATTTT. Its protein is CASAESTGNQPQHF.

The V call is TRBV6-1, the J call TRBJ1-2; TRBD1 matches at 7 bases. V trimming: 6 bases; J trimming: 6 bases; junction bases outside the gene matches: 10. Germline-derived CDR1 and CDR2 are MNHNS and SASEGT. The CDR3 is 14 amino acids. CDR3 nucleotides: TGTGCCAGCAGCGATCCGGGACAGAAAGATGGCTACACCTTC. Translation: CASSDPGQKDGYTF.

This sequence joins TRBV7-9 and TRBJ2-7; a weak D match, TRBD2 (5 bases). The V gene lost 6 bases and the J gene lost 0 bases, with 18 bases spanning the gap. This CDR3 is 16 amino acids long. Germline V gene lookup returns CDR1 SEHNR and CDR2 FQNEAQ (reference sequence). The CDR3 here is CASRPWISGSSYEQYF. The CDR3 DNA reads TGTGCCAGCAGACCTTGGATCAGCGGATCCTCCTACGAGCAGTACTTC.

The chain links TRBV27 to TRBJ2-4; weak D call: TRBD1 (5 bases). This CDR3 region has 14 residues. V was trimmed by 10 bases and J by 0 bases, leaving 13 bases between them. Germline V lookup: CDR1 MNHEY, CDR2 SMNVEV (reference sequence). The CDR3 is CAKTVPLAKNIQYF. The CDR3 nucleotides are TGTGCCAAGACAGTTCCCCTAGCCAAAAACATTCAGTACTTC.

V usage is TRBV6-9 and J usage is TRBJ2-1; D unclear. V dropped 2 bases and J dropped 10 bases, with 15 bases sitting between them. The CDR3 contains 14 residues. The germline V gene encodes CDR1 MNHGY and CDR2 SVAAGI. The CDR3 is CASSYTDPPREQFF. The CDR3 DNA is TGTGCCAGCAGTTATACCGACCCGCCCAGGGAGCAGTTCTTC.

The chain couples TRBV18 to TRBJ2-7, with D tentatively TRBD1 (5 bases). CDR1 is KGHSH and CDR2 is LQKENI in the germline V gene. This CDR3 has 13 residues. V was trimmed by 3 bases and J by 2 bases, leaving 8 bases between them. The CDR3 region is CASSPAGPYEQYF. The CDR3 nucleotides read TGTGCCAGCTCACCGGCAGGGCCCTACGAGCAGTACTTC.

In its sample, this clone was seen once. This chain uses TRBV28 with TRBJ2-7, with 9 bases fitting TRBD2. This CDR3 spans 15 amino acids. The germline V gene has CDR1 MDHEN and CDR2 SYDVKM. The trim removed 7 bases at V and 6 bases at J, leaving 13 bases unmatched. CDR3 nucleotides: TGTGCCAGCACCGTACCTAGCGGGACAATCGGCGAGCAGTACTTC. This translates into CASTVPSGTIGEQYF. The full variable domain, with the rest looked up from reference TRBV28 and TRBJ2-7, is DVKVTQSSRYLVKRTGEKVFLECVQDMDHENMFWYRQDPGLGLRLIYFSYDVKMKEKGDIPEGYSVSREKKERFSLILESASTNQTSMYLCASTVPSGTIGEQYFGPGTRLTVT.